These 16 T cell receptor beta chains were sequenced from one sample in a study of PD-1 blockade in mismatch repair-deficient tumors (TCRdb year 2017). Library preparation used the immunoSEQ multiplex PCR assay. The table was pulled from immuneACCESS by TCRdb, which kept in-frame rearrangements only. Such tables lose some clones; where checked, under half of the loss comes from unresolved V genes, and the rest has no known cause. This sample holds around 40,000 clones; roughly 83% were observed only once. Clones ranked in the top ten supply 0.9% to 1.2% of the sample. The source was PBMCs, collected approximately 9 months after starting pembrolizumab. The receptor set was obtained from an adult with mismatch repair-deficient cancer.

The rearrangement links TRBV7-6 to TRBJ2-4, with 9 bases lining up with TRBD1. CDR3 length equals 14 residues. V lost 2 bases, J lost 8 bases, and 4 bases stayed unmatched. Germline-derived CDR1 and CDR2 are SGHVS and FNYEAQ. CDR3 region: CASSLRTGVDIQYF. The CDR3, as DNA: TGTGCCAGCAGCTTAAGGACAGGGGTGGACATTCAGTACTTC. The full variable domain, in which reference TRBV7-6 and TRBJ2-4 provide the parts outside the CDR3, is GAGVSQSPRYKVTKRGQDVALRCDPISGHVSLYWYRQALGQGPEFLTYFNYEAQQDKSGLPNDRFSAERPEGSISTLTIQRTEQRDSAMYRCASSLRTGVDIQYFGAGTRLSVL.

This clone was observed a handful of times. The chain carries TRBV2 and TRBJ1-2, with a possible D match to TRBD1 (6 bases). CDR1 and CDR2 from the germline V gene are SNHLY and FYNNEI. The CDR3 runs 14 residues. V was shortened by 5 bases and J by 7 bases, with 17 bases between the two germline ends. The CDR3 loop reads CASSRARGQFGYTF. The CDR3 DNA reads as TGTGCCAGCAGTCGGGCCAGGGGACAATTTGGCTACACCTTC.

J is TRBJ2-2 and V is TRBV11-1, with 7 bases aligning to TRBD2. The length of the CDR3 is 14 residues. Germline V gene sequence: CDR1 SGHAT, CDR2 FQDESV (reference sequence). V gave up 6 bases and J gave up 4 bases; unmatched junction bases: 5. CDR3 sequence (DNA): TGTGCCAGCAGTCGCGGGAGTTTCACCGGGGAGCTGTTTTTT. Its translation is CASSRGSFTGELFF.

V and J are TRBV20-1 and TRBJ2-7; D call uncertain. V lost 0 bases, J lost 6 bases, and 6 bases lay in between. CDR1 DFQATT and CDR2 SNEGSKA come from the germline V gene (reference sequence). The CDR3 covers 11 residues. The CDR3 DNA sequence: TGCAGTGCTAGAGACGTAGCCGAGCAGTACTTC. Encoded protein: CSARDVAEQYF.

This clone was counted a single time. The J gene is TRBJ1-4, the V gene TRBV5-1, with 10 bases that match TRBD1. The CDR3 sequence is 18 residues long. V shed 0 bases, J shed 8 bases, and the junction held 13 bases outside the gene matches. CDR1 is SGHRS, CDR2 YFSETQ, per germline. The CDR3 DNA reads TGCGCCAGCAGCTTGGCCCTTTCATCCGGGACAGGGGAGGAAAAACTGTTTTTT. Residues: CASSLALSSGTGEEKLFF.

The V gene is TRBV7-9, the J gene TRBJ2-2; the D is unclear. This CDR3 contains 13 residues. Germline assignment: CDR1 SEHNR and CDR2 FQNEAQ (reference sequence). Trimming pared 7 bases from V and 1 base from J, leaving 7 bases between. The CDR3 DNA follows: TGTGCCAGCACCCGTTTGAACACCGGGGAGCTGTTTTTT. Translation gives CASTRLNTGELFF.

This clone occurred a few times. The DNA of the CDR3 is TGTGCCAGCAGCTTAGCGGGAGCCACCTACGAGCAGTACTTC. As protein: CASSLAGATYEQYF. The chain links TRBV7-9 to TRBJ2-7; maybe TRBD2 (5 bases). This CDR3 contains 14 residues. Trimming cost V 0 bases and J 2 bases, with 8 bases left between them. Germline V CDR1 and CDR2: SEHNR, FQNEAQ (reference sequence).

This clone turned up a few times. This chain connects TRBV7-9 to TRBJ1-6, with 7 nucleotides matching TRBD1. Germline lookup yields CDR1 SEHNR and CDR2 FQNEAQ (reference sequence). The CDR3 spans 16 residues. V lost 2 bases and J lost 3; bases outside the gene matches: 4. In DNA, the CDR3 is TGTGCCAGCAGCTTATGGGACAGTGGCTATAATTCACCCCTCCACTTT. Its protein product is CASSLWDSGYNSPLHF.

The V and J genes are TRBV9 and TRBJ2-4, with D uncertain. V gave up 0 bases and J gave up 6 bases, with 13 bases separating them. Germline V CDR1 and CDR2: SGDLS, YYNGEE. The length of the CDR3 is 15 residues. The CDR3 loop reads CASSVGSSFTNIQYF. CDR3 bases: TGTGCCAGCAGCGTAGGTAGTAGCTTTACAAACATTCAGTACTTC. The complete variable domain, with remaining parts taken from reference TRBV9 and TRBJ2-4, reads DSGVTQTPKHLITATGQRVTLRCSPRSGDLSVYWYQQSLDQGLQFLIQYYNGEERAKGNILERFSAQQFPDLHSELNLSSLELGDSALYFCASSVGSSFTNIQYFGAGTRLSVL.

The gene calls are TRBV29-1 and TRBJ2-1; 7 bases fit TRBD1. Germline trimming cut 4 bases from V and 4 bases from J; bases unmatched to any gene: 7. The CDR3 is 14 amino acids. Germline loops: CDR1 SQVTM, CDR2 ANQGSEA. Written as DNA, the CDR3 is TGCAGCGTTGGCGACAGGGCAAAGTACAATGAGCAGTTCTTC. Translation gives CSVGDRAKYNEQFF.

The rearrangement uses TRBV5-1 and TRBJ1-4, with 7 bases matching TRBD1. Germline CDR1 reads SGHRS; CDR2 reads YFSETQ. The CDR3 totals 17 residues. Trimming cost V 4 bases and J 2 bases; bases outside gene matches: 11. CDR3 sequence (DNA): TGCGCCAGCAGCCCCCGGACAGGCATCGGTACTAATGAAAAACTGTTTTTT. It encodes CASSPRTGIGTNEKLFF.

V is TRBV6-1 and J is TRBJ2-7; TRBD2 aligns across 7 bases. The CDR3 is made up of 15 amino acids. The germline V gene has CDR1 MNHNS and CDR2 SASEGT. Trimming removed 1 base from V and 1 base from J; junction bases left unmatched: 4. The CDR3 bases are TGTGCCAGCAGTGAAGAGACGGGAGGATCCTACGAGCAGTACTTC. Amino acid sequence: CASSEETGGSYEQYF.

The rearrangement uses TRBV2 and TRBJ2-1; 8 bases are shared with TRBD2. Germline V gives CDR1 SNHLY, CDR2 FYNNEI. The ends lost 6 bases at V and 6 bases at J; junction bases unmatched: 4. The CDR3 runs 13 residues. In DNA, the CDR3 is TGTGCCAGCAGCTTTAGCGGGACCAATGAGCAGTTCTTC. Its translation: CASSFSGTNEQFF.

CDR3 region: CSVVGGGSSSGNTIYF. The DNA of the CDR3 is TGCAGCGTTGTAGGGGGTGGCAGTTCCTCTGGAAACACCATATATTTT. J is TRBJ1-3 and V is TRBV29-1; D is perhaps TRBD1 (6 bases). Germline V lookup: CDR1 SQVTM, CDR2 ANQGSEA. The CDR3 is 16 residues long. With 4 bases removed from V and 0 bases from J, the gap between germline ends came to 16 bases.

The chain is built from TRBV28 and TRBJ2-1, with 8 bases that match TRBD2. The germline gives CDR1 MDHEN, CDR2 SYDVKM. V lost 6 bases and J lost 10; bases outside the gene matches: 11. This CDR3 is built from 14 residues. The CDR3 is CASRRGGPGREQFF. The CDR3, as DNA: TGTGCCAGCAGACGCGGGGGGCCCGGGAGGGAGCAGTTCTTC.

The chain couples TRBV5-1 to TRBJ2-7; D might be TRBD2 (5 bases). V was shortened by 3 bases and J by 4 bases, with 11 bases between the two germline ends. Looked up from germline, CDR1 is SGHRS and CDR2 is YFSETQ. This CDR3 region has 13 residues. CDR3 loop: CASSYASKYEQYF. Here the CDR3 DNA reads TGCGCCAGCAGCTACGCTAGCAAGTACGAGCAGTACTTC.